These T cell receptor beta chains were read from a single sample in a study of cytomegalovirus exposure and HLA in healthy donors. Profiling relied on immunoSEQ multiplex PCR, and the TCRdb table lists in-frame clones only, not all of them. The repertoire holds under 200,000 clones, approximately 73% seen once, with 1.1% to 1.5% in the top ten. Material for sequencing was PBMCs. These receptors came from a man aged 45-65 years in good health and CMV-seronegative. The conserved cysteine and the conserved F or W are not part of the CDR3 here.

j_gene: TRBJ1-2; v_gene: TRBV6-5; CDR3aa: ASSPSVVANYGYT
j_gene: TRBJ2-5; v_gene: TRBV9; CDR3aa: ASSVGYSGGGFQETQY
j_gene: TRBJ1-6; v_gene: TRBV4-2; CDR3aa: ASSPPDRIGSPLH
j_gene: TRBJ2-7; v_gene: TRBV6-1; CDR3aa: ASRRGIGQY
j_gene: TRBJ2-7; v_gene: TRBV28; CDR3aa: ASTLQGAYEQY
j_gene: TRBJ1-5; v_gene: TRBV6-1; CDR3aa: ASRRVPLNQPQH
j_gene: TRBJ2-2; v_gene: TRBV5-1; CDR3aa: ASSLATPANTGELF
j_gene: TRBJ2-3; v_gene: TRBV5-4; CDR3aa: ASSLGSSGGTDTQY
j_gene: TRBJ1-2; v_gene: TRBV28; CDR3aa: ASNGTPKDYT
j_gene: TRBJ1-2; v_gene: TRBV25-1; CDR3aa: ASSEDDRGGYGYT
j_gene: TRBJ1-1; v_gene: TRBV4-1; CDR3aa: ASSQDRAGRGTEAF
j_gene: TRBJ1-2; v_gene: TRBV7-9; CDR3aa: ASSLRVQGGYT
j_gene: TRBJ1-6; v_gene: TRBV19; CDR3aa: ASSRDRGISKNSPLH
j_gene: TRBJ2-5; v_gene: TRBV7-3; CDR3aa: ASSLRSGWEETQY
j_gene: TRBJ1-2; v_gene: TRBV29-1; CDR3aa: SVGDSSGRNYGYT
j_gene: TRBJ2-7; v_gene: TRBV18; CDR3aa: ASSPPGGSYEQY
j_gene: TRBJ1-3; v_gene: TRBV5-5; CDR3aa: ASSSSTGTGRNTIY
j_gene: TRBJ2-7; v_gene: TRBV7-3; CDR3aa: ASSLNSGYEQY
j_gene: TRBJ1-1; v_gene: TRBV5-1; CDR3aa: ASSPIGGRDTEAF
j_gene: TRBJ1-1; v_gene: TRBV25-1; CDR3aa: ASSDYAIEAF
j_gene: TRBJ1-5; v_gene: TRBV29-1; CDR3aa: SAIPQGGNQPQH
j_gene: TRBJ2-7; v_gene: TRBV7-9; CDR3aa: ASSLPTGVSEQY
j_gene: TRBJ1-1; v_gene: TRBV20-1; CDR3aa: SVTRGTEAF
j_gene: TRBJ1-1; v_gene: TRBV2; CDR3aa: ASSKDRGKPEAF
j_gene: TRBJ1-1; v_gene: TRBV21-1; CDR3aa: ASSKARKADTEAF
j_gene: TRBJ1-4; v_gene: TRBV6-6; CDR3aa: ASSGGGRDGRKLF
j_gene: TRBJ1-1; v_gene: TRBV5-1; CDR3aa: ASSLGLGVGSTEAF
j_gene: TRBJ2-7; v_gene: TRBV19; CDR3aa: ASSIARQGQLEQY
j_gene: TRBJ1-2; v_gene: TRBV6-4; CDR3aa: ASSDSNGGGSGYT
j_gene: TRBJ1-2; v_gene: TRBV19; CDR3aa: ASSRDRKDGYT
j_gene: TRBJ1-1; v_gene: TRBV6-6; CDR3aa: ASSKQGEGTEAF
j_gene: TRBJ2-7; v_gene: TRBV5-1; CDR3aa: ASSFSDRGRKQY
j_gene: TRBJ1-2; v_gene: TRBV9; CDR3aa: ASSVAGTGVYGYT
j_gene: TRBJ2-6; v_gene: TRBV27; CDR3aa: ASSLQETGLSGANVLT
j_gene: TRBJ1-5; v_gene: TRBV28; CDR3aa: ASRVPGQGNQPQH
j_gene: TRBJ2-1; v_gene: TRBV19; CDR3aa: ASIHRGGSYNEQF
j_gene: TRBJ1-2; v_gene: TRBV14; CDR3aa: ASSHLDRLNYGYT
j_gene: TRBJ1-6; v_gene: TRBV25-1; CDR3aa: ASGPADREFYNSPLH
j_gene: TRBJ2-7; v_gene: TRBV4-2; CDR3aa: ASSQEVDGPYEQY
j_gene: TRBJ1-1; v_gene: TRBV7-9; CDR3aa: ASSRGRGSTEAF
j_gene: TRBJ2-7; v_gene: TRBV6-1; CDR3aa: ASAYWRGEQY
j_gene: TRBJ2-7; v_gene: TRBV5-4; CDR3aa: ASSQDPQGATTYEQY
j_gene: TRBJ2-2; v_gene: TRBV4-2; CDR3aa: ASSVRGQGGNTGELF
j_gene: TRBJ1-1; v_gene: TRBV4-2; CDR3aa: ASSQDGTGITEAF
j_gene: TRBJ2-7; v_gene: TRBV19; CDR3aa: ASSSFGTGGGEQY
j_gene: TRBJ2-3; v_gene: TRBV5-4; CDR3aa: ASSLGRGGGDTQY
j_gene: TRBJ2-7; v_gene: TRBV5-6; CDR3aa: ASSLGDYEQY
j_gene: TRBJ2-2; v_gene: TRBV5-1; CDR3aa: ASSLAGGTGELF
j_gene: TRBJ2-3; v_gene: TRBV7-9; CDR3aa: ASSFFSGGRDTQY
j_gene: TRBJ2-2; v_gene: TRBV5-6; CDR3aa: ASSQNLRAYTGELF
j_gene: TRBJ1-2; v_gene: TRBV2; CDR3aa: ASSESTANYGYT
j_gene: TRBJ1-1; v_gene: TRBV14; CDR3aa: ASSQVQGAQALNTEAF
j_gene: TRBJ1-5; v_gene: TRBV4-1; CDR3aa: ASSQAGQGANNQPQH
j_gene: TRBJ1-5; v_gene: TRBV28; CDR3aa: ASSFQGRGNQPQH
j_gene: TRBJ2-7; v_gene: TRBV11-1; CDR3aa: ASSGTGSSYEQY